The rows below give T cell receptor beta chains drawn from one sample of a study of shared clonotypes between healthy human individuals. Assay: immunoSEQ multiplex PCR; the TCRdb copy retains only in-frame clones and omits some. The table includes some 2,500,000 clones, 93% detected once. The specimen was naive CD4+ T cells from PBMCs. The source is a man aged 18-30 years in good health. Some clones in this sample may be carry-over from other donors' samples. CDR3s include the opening cysteine and the closing phenylalanine or tryptophan. A D gene is named only where the DNA matches it firmly. Only some rows state a clone size, as once, few, many or a class for expanded clones.

cdr3_nt | cdr3_aa | v_call | d_call | j_call | clone_size
TGTGCCAGCAGCTTACCGAGAACTGGGGCCAACGTCCTGACTTTC | CASSLPRTGANVLTF | TRBV11-2 | NA | TRBJ2-6 | NA
TGTGCCAGCAGCCCGGGACAGGACCTGAACACTGAAGCTTTCTTT | CASSPGQDLNTEAFF | TRBV5-4 | TRBD1 | TRBJ1-1 | NA
TGTGCCAGCAGTTCTACACGAAGCAATCAGCCCCAGCATTTT | CASSSTRSNQPQHF | TRBV27 | NA | TRBJ1-5 | few
TGTGCCAGCACTTTCACGCTAGGCAATCAGCCCCAGCATTTT | CASTFTLGNQPQHF | TRBV6-6 | NA | TRBJ1-5 | few
TGTGCCAGCAGTTCAGGGACGGTAACTGAAGCTTTCTTT | CASSSGTVTEAFF | TRBV28 | NA | TRBJ1-1 | few
TGTGCCAGCAGTTCTAGCGGGAGGGTCTCCTTGGGGGAGACCCAGTACTTC | CASSSSGRVSLGETQYF | TRBV28 | TRBD2 | TRBJ2-5 | NA
TGTGCCAGTAGCCCCCGGGGGGAAGGGAAAGCTGAAGCTTTCTTT | CASSPRGEGKAEAFF | TRBV19 | NA | TRBJ1-1 | NA
TGTGCCAGCAGTGAAGATCTCTTCCGAGGACTCGGGACCCAGTACTTC | CASSEDLFRGLGTQYF | TRBV6-1 | NA | TRBJ2-5 | NA
TGTGCCAGCAGCCAGAGTTGGTGGGAGCAGTTCTTC | CASSQSWWEQFF | TRBV14 | NA | TRBJ2-1 | NA
TGCGCCAGCAGCCTCCAAGGTAGTAGCAATCAGCCCCAGCATTTT | CASSLQGSSNQPQHF | TRBV5-1 | NA | TRBJ1-5 | NA
TGTGCCAGCAGCCGCGCAGGGGGGAATCAGCCCCAGCATTTT | CASSRAGGNQPQHF | TRBV28 | TRBD1 | TRBJ1-5 | NA
TGTGCCAGCAGCTTAGGAGCTGGGCATGAGACCCAGTACTTC | CASSLGAGHETQYF | TRBV7-2 | NA | TRBJ2-5 | NA
TGTGCCAGCAGTTACTTAGGGGGGACAGGGGATTCACCCCTCCACTTT | CASSYLGGTGDSPLHF | TRBV6-6 | TRBD1 | TRBJ1-6 | NA
TGTGCCAGCAGTGAAGCGCTCGGGAGGCCTGAACTGTTTTTT | CASSEALGRPELFF | TRBV6-1 | NA | TRBJ1-4 | NA
TGCAGCGTTGGGATCGGCGCGGGGGCACCGAGGCCTGAAGCTTTCTTT | CSVGIGAGAPRPEAFF | TRBV29-1 | NA | TRBJ1-1 | NA
TGTGCCAGCAGCTTAGCCTACACAGGGACGAGGGGAAATGAAAAACTGTTTTTT | CASSLAYTGTRGNEKLFF | TRBV7-2 | NA | TRBJ1-4 | NA
TGTGCCAGCAGCTCCAATAAAACTAGCACAGATACGCAGTATTTT | CASSSNKTSTDTQYF | TRBV11-2 | NA | TRBJ2-3 | NA
TGTGCCAGCAGCCAAGCGGGACAGGGAGGAAACACCATATATTTT | CASSQAGQGGNTIYF | TRBV14 | TRBD1 | TRBJ1-3 | NA
TGTGCCAGTAATGAGGGGTCTGGAAACACCATATATTTT | CASNEGSGNTIYF | TRBV19 | NA | TRBJ1-3 | NA
TGTGCCAGCTCACTCCCGGGGGGCACTGAAGCTTTCTTT | CASSLPGGTEAFF | TRBV18 | NA | TRBJ1-1 | NA
TGTGCCAGCAGCTCCGGACAGGGGTTCCGCGAGCCCCAGCATTTT | CASSSGQGFREPQHF | TRBV7-9 | TRBD1 | TRBJ1-5 | NA
TGCGCCAGCAGTTTTACCCGACCCGACAGGGACCAGGGCACTGAAGCTTTCTTT | CASSFTRPDRDQGTEAFF | TRBV5-1 | TRBD1 | TRBJ1-1 | NA
TGCAGCGCTGGGGACGCCTATGGCTACACCTTC | CSAGDAYGYTF | TRBV29-1 | NA | TRBJ1-2 | NA
TGCGCCAGCAGCCAAGAGAAGGGTCGAGAGACCCAGTACTTC | CASSQEKGRETQYF | TRBV4-3 | NA | TRBJ2-5 | NA
TGTGCCAGTACCGAGGACAGGGGAAGGAACGAGCAGTACTTC | CASTEDRGRNEQYF | TRBV28 | TRBD1 | TRBJ2-7 | NA
TGTGCCAGCAGGCCGGGACCTAATGAAAAACTGTTTTTT | CASRPGPNEKLFF | TRBV28 | NA | TRBJ1-4 | NA
TGTGCCAGTCCCCCCCCCGGGGTCGACGAGCAGTACTTC | CASPPPGVDEQYF | TRBV4-2 | NA | TRBJ2-7 | NA
TGTGCCAGCAGGGCGGATACGGATTCACCCCTCCACTTT | CASRADTDSPLHF | TRBV7-6 | NA | TRBJ1-6 | NA
TGTGCCAGCAGTTTATCGGCCAGGATTAACACTGAAGCTTTCTTT | CASSLSARINTEAFF | TRBV28 | NA | TRBJ1-1 | once
TGCGCCAGCAGCTTGGCCCTAGGGTCCCACGAGCAGTACTTC | CASSLALGSHEQYF | TRBV5-1 | NA | TRBJ2-7 | NA
TGTGCCAGCAGTTTATGGAGCGGGAGGCCTGGGAATGAGCAGTTCTTC | CASSLWSGRPGNEQFF | TRBV28 | TRBD2 | TRBJ2-1 | NA
TGCAGCGTTGAACCAGGATTAAACACCATATATTTT | CSVEPGLNTIYF | TRBV29-1 | NA | TRBJ1-3 | NA
TGCGCCAGCAGCCCCTACAACGCGGGAGAAGAGGAGACCCAGTACTTC | CASSPYNAGEEETQYF | TRBV4-1 | TRBD2 | TRBJ2-5 | NA
TGTGCCAGCAGCGTATCGGCTAGCGGGAAGGCCGGGCAGTACTTC | CASSVSASGKAGQYF | TRBV9 | TRBD2 | TRBJ2-5 | NA
TGTGCCAGCAGTCAGATCGGAATAACTGGTCACACAGATACGCAGTATTTT | CASSQIGITGHTDTQYF | TRBV28 | NA | TRBJ2-3 | once
TGTGCCAGTATCAAGATAGCGGGAGACTCCACCGGGGAGCTGTTTTTT | CASIKIAGDSTGELFF | TRBV19 | TRBD2 | TRBJ2-2 | NA
TGTGCCAGCAGCTTAGCGGGACCGGGGGTCCCCAAAAACATTCAGTACTTC | CASSLAGPGVPKNIQYF | TRBV7-9 | NA | TRBJ2-4 | NA
TGTGCCAGCAGCGTAGCAGCGGGAGTATGGAATGAGCAGTTCTTC | CASSVAAGVWNEQFF | TRBV9 | TRBD2 | TRBJ2-1 | NA
TGCGCCAGCAGCTTTAGCGGAAGCTCCTACAATGAGCAGTTCTTC | CASSFSGSSYNEQFF | TRBV5-1 | NA | TRBJ2-1 | NA
TGTGCCAGCAGCTTAGTAGCGGGGGAAAACATTCAGTACTTC | CASSLVAGENIQYF | TRBV7-2 | TRBD2 | TRBJ2-4 | NA
TGCGCCAGCGGGAGGAGCGGGGAGCTGTTTTTT | CASGRSGELFF | TRBV4-1 | NA | TRBJ2-2 | NA
TGTGCCAGCAGTTTAGGCGGGCTAGCGGGAGACCAAGAGACCCAGTACTTC | CASSLGGLAGDQETQYF | TRBV27 | TRBD2 | TRBJ2-5 | NA
TGTGCCAGCAGCCGGGACCAAAACACAGATACGCAGTATTTT | CASSRDQNTDTQYF | TRBV7-2 | NA | TRBJ2-3 | NA
TGTGCCACCAGCAGTTCCAACACAGGGGGCCCGTACTTC | CATSSSNTGGPYF | TRBV15 | TRBD1 | TRBJ2-5 | NA
TGTGCCAGCAGTGTCGTTGGGGGCAAGGATTCACCCCTCCACTTT | CASSVVGGKDSPLHF | TRBV6-1 | NA | TRBJ1-6 | once